This T cell receptor beta chain was obtained from a study of cytomegalovirus exposure and HLA in healthy donors (dated by TCRdb to 2015 to 2018). About the full investigation: An earlier analysis of 587 of the donors reported about 300 Gb of sequence data and 100 million to 120 million unique TCR beta sequences obtained from roughly 180 million T cells. Among the approximately 400 genotyped donors, about 85% belonged to the genetic ancestry cluster associated with self-reported Caucasian donors. Class I and class II HLA loci were covered by the typing at four-digit resolution. To decide whether each TCR beta V gene segment behaved as functional or pseudogenic, an earlier analysis of some 570 of the donors relied on high-throughput TCR beta sequencing. The study aimed to test whether cataloging public T cell receptors could reveal signatures of past pathogen exposure. Roughly five DR-DQ haplotypes were handled as single units for association and clustering because linkage in the cohort was strong. To study patterns of TCR occurrence, a later analysis re-analyzed previously published TCR beta repertoires from under 750 donors and added high-resolution HLA genotyping. In a later genetic analysis, genome-wide SNP genotypes for about 65% of the roughly 670 donors were used, and that subset was treated as a discovery cohort. Along with the approximately 700-subject first cohort, a separate validation cohort of over a hundred different subjects was used. The study combined high-throughput TCR immunosequencing, statistical association of individual TCRs with disease status, and machine learning to predict cytomegalovirus infection status. An early release that covered fewer than 800 HLA-typed donors contained approximately 300 gigabases of sequencing data and around 85 million unique TCR sequences. The number of typed donors differed by locus: about 620-640 for A, B, C, DRB1 and DQB1; 500 to 550 for DQA1; some 610 for DPA1; and roughly 490 for DPB1. The study profiled the T cell repertoires of 500 to 800 subjects by immunosequencing and related them to cytomegalovirus serostatus. Every discovery cohort repertoire had been produced on one sequencing platform. Rather than drawing on any new phenotypic data, the later analysis identified candidate immune exposures from TCR beta sequences and the way those sequences occurred across donors. On average, 235,054 unique TCR beta nucleotide sequences were sequenced per donor among more than 350 genotyped donors of the cohort, with 15% to 20% of those sequences being non-productive. Donor age, sex, ethnicity and CMV serostatus were compiled together with the repertoire data. Overall results and qualifications from the work: A few of the identified cytomegalovirus-associated TCR beta chains were confirmed in vitro to be specific for cytomegalovirus antigens. A further reported finding was that TCR beta sequences accurately predicted the HLA-A and HLA-B alleles for most subjects in the first cohort. In a later genetic analysis, a missense DCLRE1C variant was associated with V-gene and J-gene trimming of TCR beta chains, and the association was replicated in an independent cohort. According to a later analysis, parvovirus B19, influenza, CMV and Epstein-Barr virus appeared linked to several top co-occurrence clusters. According to the authors, the approach could potentially be generalized to other disease states and immunological phenotypes. The classifier was reported to diagnose cytomegalovirus status with high specificity and sensitivity in both the original cohort and the validation cohort. The cohort was sequenced for TCR beta chains only, and without alpha or paired-chain data the features that could be detected were limited. In a later analysis, HLA-associated TCR beta chains were found to be more clonally expanded and to have lower generation probabilities than equally common non-associated chains. The study gave a list of 150 to 200 TCR beta chains associated with cytomegalovirus. Linkage disequilibrium might explain the correlated functional status among segregating V segments, but an unknown experimental factor could not be excluded. Because counts were too low, 15 to 20 rarely observed V segments, including chromosome 9 orphons, were left out of the earlier analysis of a few hundred of the donors. Specific HLA alleles were associated with 16,951 TCR beta sequences at a false discovery rate of 0.05 in a later analysis. Across donors, most TCR sequences were observed very rarely, whereas some public TCRs were present in many individuals. Immune exposure information for the cohort was limited to CMV serostatus. Presence/absence analyses assumed roughly uniform sequencing depth across donors, an assumption that may not hold. In a later analysis, most CMV-associated TCR beta chains were found to appear HLA-restricted, with HLA associations seemingly driven largely by CMV exposure. A later genetic analysis reported fewer N-insertions in productive TCRs among donors in an Asian-associated ancestry cluster than the roughly 720-donor mean. When HLA alleles, especially DR and DQ, strongly co-occurred, attributing TCR associations to individual alleles was difficult. A cluster of highly shared sequence variants was judged likely to be a technical artifact of the sequencing pipeline. Because some donors lacked HLA typing at each locus, the association tests relied only on the typed subset. In an earlier analysis of several hundred of the donors, most TCR beta V segments were observed in productive rearrangements about 90% or about 30% of the time, broadly matching IMGT annotations. In a later analysis, the rate of TCR association differed among HLA loci, with DRB1 alleles having the most associated TCRs and HLA-C alleles having the fewest. Because the 87-base-pair reads could not distinguish some IMGT-functional V segments, including TRBV6-2 and TRBV6-3, those segments were excluded.

Including the terminal cysteine and phenylalanine, the CDR3 comprises 15 residues. The DNA shown is the 45-base CDR3, in frame from base 1. V is cut back by 1 base and J by 5 bases, with 5 bases in the junction unmatched. CDR1 and CDR2 are drawn from the germline V gene: SGHDN, FVKESK. Of note for this clone: Its specific antigen is unknown. Nothing much larger sits one base from this clone, and base qualities are not available.

The library was generated by the immunoSEQ multiplex PCR assay. For the multiplex PCR, a mixture combining 60 forward primers for TCR Vbeta segments and 13 reverse primers for TCR Jbeta segments was used. Amplification of the CDR3 region of rearranged TCR beta genes was performed with a multiplex PCR assay on genomic DNA. The Illumina HiSeq System was used to sequence the amplified TCR beta libraries as 87-base-pair reads. The published analysis was carried out like this. In a later analysis, tens of millions of unique TCR beta chains were counted across the 690 or so repertoires, and about 9.9 million of these chains were shared by at least two donors. Raw reads were error-corrected and collapsed into unique sequences by a nearest-neighbor algorithm in which closely related sequences were merged to remove PCR and sequencing errors. Alignment of CDR3 sequences to IMGT reference sequences was used to assign V, D and J gene segments. For a sequence to be retained, a match of at least six nucleotides was required to both a V gene segment and a J gene segment. Rearrangements were classified as productive when the CDR3 lacked stop codons and remained in frame with V and J, and all other rearrangements were classified as non-productive. CDR3 was defined by IMGT convention, running from the second conserved V-encoded cysteine to the conserved J-encoded phenylalanine. Sequences without an unambiguous match to a single V gene segment were excluded from the earlier analysis of 450 to 750 of the donors. In an earlier analysis of several hundred of the donors, V segments were called functional above 56.7% productive rearrangements and were called segregating when the between-donor standard deviation exceeded 5%. A statistical classification framework was built to diagnose cytomegalovirus status from the catalog of TCR beta chain sequences. V and J gene assignment, in a later analysis, came from comparing TCR nucleotide sequences with IMGT/GENE-DB human TR gene sequences. In a later analysis, CDR3 sequences and most-parsimonious VDJ recombination scenarios were assigned using the TCRdist pipeline. A later analysis defined each TCR beta chain by its CDR3 amino acid sequence plus V-gene family, and excluded reads lacking a unique V-gene family. As a way to deal with suspected cross-contamination and a sequencing artifact, a later analysis dropped roughly 600 nucleotide sequences that were highly shared and had low generation probability. For each public chain, a later analysis derived a clonal expansion index from normalized ranks of inferred template counts within each repertoire. In a later analysis, generation probabilities were computed using a VDJ recombination model fitted to out-of-frame rearrangements, and the results were checked against IGoR. Hypergeometric tests were used in a later analysis to score TCR-TCR, TCR-HLA and TCR-CMV co-occurrence, with a repertoire-size bias correction applied to the TCR pairs. In a later analysis, false discovery rates were estimated by permuting HLA or CMV assignments 20 times. In a later analysis, co-occurring TCRs were grouped using DBSCAN, and TCRdist sequence similarity was added for clustering within HLA-allele-positive subsets. Co-occurrence clustering excluded repertoires with fewer than 30,000 or more than 120,000 public chains, plus five with anomalous nucleotide sharing. TCRdb mirrors the immuneACCESS table, restricted to in-frame sequences. Some clones are absent from its copies; in checked studies, under half trace to an unresolved V gene, and the reason for the others is unknown. V, J and clone size derive from that table, while D and trimming were established from the DNA sequence. In this sample the table shows almost 85,000 clones, just under 80% of which occur a single time. The ten largest account for about 2.7% of the sample.

The cohort comprised some 680 healthy bone marrow donors. At the time of sampling, all cohort members were nominally healthy, though unrecorded immune exposures were likely present. The donor tested CMV seropositive and was one of the 289 seropositive cohort members. Every donor gave a peripheral blood sample, and the peripheral blood mononuclear cells from that sample were used for TCR beta sequencing. Genomic DNA was extracted from the blood cell samples with the Qiagen DNeasy Blood Extraction Kit. The sequence came from a male donor in good health and CMV-seropositive. The sample was PBMCs. Rearrangement joined TRBV14 to TRBJ2-7; 10 nucleotides in the junction match TRBD2. The CDR3 protein: CASSQVAGGPHEQYF. The sequenced DNA is TGTGCCAGCAGCCAAGTAGCGGGAGGACCCCACGAGCAGTACTTC.